The sample holds many counts of the clone carrying this T cell receptor (beta chain). Its specificity is not known. This record belongs to a study of HIV-infected patients and healthy controls. Study-level points and caveats: Diversity differences between study cohorts were not due to their slight age and sex differences. Size-matched repertoire data failed to replicate the apparent Gini index recovery after therapy in HIV-infected patients. CMV-associated CDR3s mostly grew nonsignificantly during therapy, while HIV-associated CDR3s declined significantly.

Germline CDR1 and CDR2: ENHRY and SYGVKD. This CDR3 has 14 amino acids. V dropped 0 bases and J dropped 1 base, with 6 bases sitting between them. No cell fractionation was done, so the repertoire covers all unsorted peripheral blood T cells. About 450 ng RNA was reverse transcribed with alpha and beta constant-region primers. Separate chain-specific third strand synthesis with multiplexing indices produced the alpha and beta libraries. TCRdb re-called the 5' RACE reads through MiXCR, storing one row per CDR3 protein. The profile covers roughly 9,700 distinct CDR3 sequences, with less than 10% appearing a single time and about 4% taken by the ten largest.

The V call is TRBV10-3, the J call TRBJ1-1; D remains ambiguous. Sequencing input: blood. The source of this sequence is an adult in good health. CDR3 sequence: CAISESTRNTEAFF. The CDR3 DNA reads as TGTGCCATCAGTGAGTCGACGAGGAACACTGAAGCTTTCTTT.